The 21 T cell receptor beta chains below come from one sample, sequenced in a study of T cell clusters in autoimmune cytopenias. One tube held mixed TRB-A and TRB-B primer pools for touch-down PCR. TCRdb reworked the multiplex PCR reads into one entry per CDR3 protein, no DNA. The sample's table shows about 6,100 distinct CDR3 sequences. TRB was amplified from about 270 ng of peripheral blood genomic DNA per sample. A further study also used this sample, focusing on T cell repertoires in aging, cancer and after chemotherapy.

Sample: peripheral blood. The source of these receptors is a human donor in good health.

This clonotype is labeled medium-sized based on frequency. The genes are TRBV27 and TRBJ2-3; the D call of TRBD1 rests on TCRdb alone, since no DNA is present to check it. The CDR3 has 16 residues. Per the germline V gene, CDR1 is MNHEY and CDR2 is SMNVEV (reference sequence). The CDR3: CASQGTPYPPTDTQYF.

The chain carries TRBV7-2 and TRBJ2-7; TCRdb outputs TRBD1, but without DNA this stays unchecked. This CDR3 has 15 amino acids. Germline assignment: CDR1 SGHTA and CDR2 FQGNSA. CDR3: CASSYYGQGAYEQYF.

This clonotype is labeled medium-sized based on frequency. The chain has TRBV19 and TRBJ1-2. CDR3 length: 13 residues. CDR1 LNHDA and CDR2 SQIVND come from the germline V gene (reference sequence). The CDR3 loop reads CASTSTLEARYTF.

V and J are TRBV6-4 and TRBJ2-1. Germline lookup yields CDR1 MRHNA and CDR2 SNTAGT. This CDR3 is built from 13 residues. CDR3: CASSDSIYNEQFF.

This clonotype is deemed medium-sized by its frequency. V and J are TRBV18 and TRBJ1-4. CDR3 length equals 14 residues. CDR1 and CDR2 (germline): KGHSH, LQKENI. CDR3 protein: CASSETVGAGKLFF. The whole variable domain, filled in from reference TRBV18 and TRBJ1-4, reads NAGVMQNPRHLVRRRGQEARLRCSPMKGHSHVYWYRQLPEEGLKFMVYLQKENIIDESGMPKERFSAEFPKEGPSILRIQQVVRGDSAAYFCASSETVGAGKLFFGSGTQLSVL.

In terms of frequency, this clonotype is medium-sized. The chain carries TRBV10-3 and TRBJ1-1; the TCRdb call, TRBD1, lacks DNA for checking. Per the germline V gene, CDR1 is ENHRY and CDR2 is SYGVKD. This CDR3 is built from 14 residues. The CDR3 reads CAITGQGGIAEAFF.

Measured by frequency, this clonotype is large. The V call is TRBV30, the J call TRBJ1-4. The germline CDR1 and CDR2 sequences are GTSNPN and SVGIG (reference sequence). The CDR3 loop spans 11 amino acids. The chain's CDR3 is CAWSMGEKLFF.

The chain couples TRBV18 to TRBJ1-5. Germline V gives CDR1 KGHSH, CDR2 LQKENI. CDR3 size: 14 residues. The CDR3 here is CASSPSGGIQPQHF.

The chain joins TRBV12-3 or TRBV12-4 to TRBJ1-2; TCRdb gives TRBD1 as the D gene, but with no DNA this cannot be confirmed. The CDR3 totals 15 residues. CDR3 residues: CASSRGGYPNYGYTF.

The rearrangement links TRBV6-2 or TRBV6-3 to TRBJ2-7; the TCRdb D gene call, TRBD1, has no DNA to confirm it. There are 16 residues in the CDR3. Germline CDR1 is MNHEY and CDR2 is SVGEGT. The chain's CDR3 is CASREDPGQGAPEQYF.

V is TRBV6-4 and J is TRBJ2-2; TCRdb indicates TRBD1, and absent DNA this call remains unverified. The CDR3 spans 14 residues. CDR1 MRHNA and CDR2 SNTAGT come from the germline V gene. This chain's CDR3 is CASSETGVTGELFF.

This clonotype is labeled medium-sized based on frequency. This chain joins TRBV11-1 and TRBJ2-1. Germline CDR1 reads SGHAT; CDR2 reads FQDESV (reference sequence). The CDR3 has 11 residues. This CDR3 reads CASRQTGEQFF.

This clonotype counts as medium-sized (0.01 to 0.1%) by frequency. CDR3 amino acids: CASSWAGQGSEQYF. This chain connects TRBV6-5 to TRBJ2-7; TCRdb's D call, TRBD1, is unchecked because there is no DNA. CDR3 length: 14 residues. Germline CDR1 is MNHEY and CDR2 is SVGAGI.

The J gene is TRBJ2-1, the V gene TRBV4-3; the D gene TCRdb calls, TRBD2, cannot be checked with no DNA. The CDR3 runs 18 residues. Germline V lookup: CDR1 LGHNA, CDR2 YSLEER. The CDR3 sequence: CASSQDRGYSGGAYEQFF.

This clonotype is labeled large based on frequency. This chain uses TRBV29-1 with TRBJ2-3. The CDR3 spans 12 residues. Germline V lookup: CDR1 SQVTM, CDR2 ANQGSEA. This CDR3 is CSVEEDTDTQYF.

The V and J genes are TRBV27 and TRBJ1-5; TCRdb returns TRBD1, unconfirmable since there is no DNA. The V gene's germline CDR1 is MNHEY and CDR2 SMNVEV (reference sequence). The CDR3 spans 19 residues. CDR3 sequence reads: CASSLYGGGQANSNQPQHF.

Its frequency marks this clonotype as medium-sized. The gene calls are TRBV19 and TRBJ2-6; TCRdb calls TRBD2, which cannot be checked without DNA. This CDR3 is 18 amino acids long. Germline-derived CDR1 and CDR2 are LNHDA and SQIVND (reference sequence). The CDR3 sequence: CASNYGTSGASGANVLTF.

The chain couples TRBV7-2 to TRBJ1-3. The CDR3 runs to 15 residues. Germline values: CDR1 SGHTA, CDR2 FQGNSA. The CDR3 spells CASSGRGEAGNTIYF. The whole variable domain, remainder taken from reference TRBV7-2 and TRBJ1-3, is GAGVSQSPSNKVTEKGKDVELRCDPISGHTALYWYRQSLGQGLEFLIYFQGNSAPDKSGLPSDRFSAERTGGSVSTLTIQRTQQEDSAVYLCASSGRGEAGNTIYFGEGSWLTVV.

The rearrangement uses TRBV6-4 and TRBJ1-4; the D call from TCRdb, TRBD1, cannot be confirmed without DNA. This CDR3 has 16 amino acids. The germline V gene has CDR1 MRHNA and CDR2 SNTAGT. This CDR3 is CASSANVTAANEKLFF.

The CDR3 spells CASSLDVTDTQYF. This rearrangement joins TRBV11-2 to TRBJ2-3. CDR3 length: 13 residues. Germline V gene data show CDR1 as SGHAT and CDR2 as FQNNGV. Full variable domain (outside the CDR3, taken from reference TRBV11-2 and TRBJ2-3): EAGVAQSPRYKIIEKRQSVAFWCNPISGHATLYWYQQILGQGPKLLIQFQNNGVVDDSQLPKDRFSAERLKGVDSTLKIQPAKLEDSAVYLCASSLDVTDTQYFGPGTRLTVL.

The chain combines TRBV5-1 with TRBJ2-3; with no DNA, the TCRdb D assignment of TRBD1 cannot be verified. Germline V lookup: CDR1 SGHRS, CDR2 YFSETQ. The CDR3 sequence is 15 residues long. CDR3 protein: CASSQGTASTDTQYF.